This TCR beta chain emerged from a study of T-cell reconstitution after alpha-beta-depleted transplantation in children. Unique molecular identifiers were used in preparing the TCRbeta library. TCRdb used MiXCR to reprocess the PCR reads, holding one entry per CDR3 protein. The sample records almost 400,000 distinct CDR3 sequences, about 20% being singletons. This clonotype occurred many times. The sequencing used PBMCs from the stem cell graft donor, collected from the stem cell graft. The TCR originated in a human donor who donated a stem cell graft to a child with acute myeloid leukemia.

DNA of the CDR3: TGTGCCAGCAGTTCCCCAGACAGCTTGGGCACTGAAGCTTTCTTT. Its protein is CASSSPDSLGTEAFF. The chain links TRBV28 to TRBJ1-1; D may be TRBD1 (5 bases). From germline, CDR1 is MDHEN and CDR2 SYDVKM. V was shortened by 4 bases and J by 4 bases, with 16 bases between the two germline ends. CDR3 length equals 15 residues.